Listed below are T cell receptor beta chains from one sample, sequenced in a study of blood T cell repertoires in COVID-19. Generated by immunoSEQ multiplex PCR, the TCRdb table keeps only in-frame clones and is missing some. The sample records over 60,000 clones, about nine tenths being singletons. The specimen was peripheral blood. These receptors were collected from a woman aged 80 or over with active or convalescent COVID-19. The CDR3 runs from the conserved cysteine through the conserved F or W. Each record gives: clone size, D gene, V gene, J gene, CDR3 DNA, CDR3 protein. The D gene is left open where the match is weak. Clone size appears in some rows only: once, few, many, or a class for an expanded clone.

clone size: -; D gene: TRBD1; V gene: TRBV19; J gene: TRBJ2-7; CDR3 DNA: TGTGCCAGTAGTATGGGACAGGGGGCGCGGGGGTACGAGCAGTACTTC; CDR3 protein: CASSMGQGARGYEQYF
clone size: -; D gene: -; V gene: TRBV9; J gene: TRBJ2-1; CDR3 DNA: TGTGCCAGCAGCGTAGCCGGGGATTCCTACAATGAGCAGTTCTTC; CDR3 protein: CASSVAGDSYNEQFF
clone size: -; D gene: -; V gene: TRBV28; J gene: TRBJ2-3; CDR3 DNA: TGTGCCAGCAGTTCCCGGGCCGGGGGGCCAGATACGCAGTATTTT; CDR3 protein: CASSSRAGGPDTQYF
clone size: -; D gene: -; V gene: TRBV5-4; J gene: TRBJ2-5; CDR3 DNA: TGTGCCAGCAGCCCAAGCCGGGGAGAGACCCAGTACTTC; CDR3 protein: CASSPSRGETQYF
clone size: -; D gene: -; V gene: TRBV11-2; J gene: TRBJ2-3; CDR3 DNA: TGTGCCAGCAGCTTAGAAGGTGGGCTAGCTCTAGCAGATACGCAGTATTTT; CDR3 protein: CASSLEGGLALADTQYF
clone size: few; D gene: TRBD1; V gene: TRBV27; J gene: TRBJ1-3; CDR3 DNA: TGTGCCAGCAGCTCACAGGGGGCGGAAGGAAACACCATATATTTT; CDR3 protein: CASSSQGAEGNTIYF
clone size: -; D gene: -; V gene: TRBV19; J gene: TRBJ1-5; CDR3 DNA: TGTGCCACCGGGGGGCAGCCCCAGCATTTT; CDR3 protein: CATGGQPQHF
clone size: -; D gene: TRBD1; V gene: TRBV5-1; J gene: TRBJ1-1; CDR3 DNA: TGCGCCAGCAGCTTAGGACAGGGCGTTGAAGCTTTCTTT; CDR3 protein: CASSLGQGVEAFF
clone size: -; D gene: -; V gene: TRBV4-1; J gene: TRBJ1-2; CDR3 DNA: TGCGCCAGCAGCCAAGCCCTAGGGGTGAACTATGGCTACACCTTC; CDR3 protein: CASSQALGVNYGYTF
clone size: -; D gene: TRBD1; V gene: TRBV28; J gene: TRBJ1-4; CDR3 DNA: TGTGCCAGCAGCCCTACAGGGGGCGAACATAATGAAAAACTGTTTTTT; CDR3 protein: CASSPTGGEHNEKLFF
clone size: -; D gene: -; V gene: TRBV6-6; J gene: TRBJ1-1; CDR3 DNA: TGTGCCAGCAGAAATGGACAACGACAGGCGAACACTGAAGCTTTCTTT; CDR3 protein: CASRNGQRQANTEAFF
clone size: -; D gene: -; V gene: TRBV4-1; J gene: TRBJ2-2; CDR3 DNA: TGCGCCAGCAGCCAACTATGGGACACCTCCACCGGGGAGCTGTTTTTT; CDR3 protein: CASSQLWDTSTGELFF
clone size: -; D gene: TRBD2; V gene: TRBV7-9; J gene: TRBJ2-5; CDR3 DNA: TGTGCCAGCAGCTTACTAGCGGGGGCCCAAGAGACCCAGTACTTC; CDR3 protein: CASSLLAGAQETQYF
clone size: few; D gene: TRBD2; V gene: TRBV28; J gene: TRBJ2-7; CDR3 DNA: TGTGCCAGCAGTTTACCGTTCGTGGCCGGGAGGTTGACCTACGAGCAGTACTTC; CDR3 protein: CASSLPFVAGRLTYEQYF
clone size: -; D gene: -; V gene: TRBV10-3; J gene: TRBJ1-1; CDR3 DNA: TGTGCCATCAGTGAGAGCCAGGGCGCTGAAGCTTTCTTT; CDR3 protein: CAISESQGAEAFF
clone size: -; D gene: -; V gene: TRBV7-9; J gene: TRBJ1-1; CDR3 DNA: TGTGCCAGCAGCTTACAGGGGTCCCCAACTGAAGCTTTCTTT; CDR3 protein: CASSLQGSPTEAFF
clone size: -; D gene: -; V gene: TRBV28; J gene: TRBJ1-2; CDR3 DNA: TGTGCCAGCTCCCCGCCCACAGGGTCTCTGGGCTATGGCTACACCTTC; CDR3 protein: CASSPPTGSLGYGYTF
clone size: -; D gene: -; V gene: TRBV3-1/TRBV3-2; J gene: TRBJ2-1; CDR3 DNA: TGTGCCAGCAGCCAAAAACGGGCGGGGGCCACCGTGTACAATGAGCAGTTCTTC; CDR3 protein: CASSQKRAGATVYNEQFF
clone size: once; D gene: TRBD2; V gene: TRBV7-3; J gene: TRBJ2-3; CDR3 DNA: TGTGCCAGCAGCTTAGTAGCTAGCGGGGGCACAGATACGCAGTATTTT; CDR3 protein: CASSLVASGGTDTQYF
clone size: -; D gene: -; V gene: TRBV19; J gene: TRBJ1-1; CDR3 DNA: TGTGCCAGTAGTACCGTCAGGGGTTTCGGCACTGAAGCTTTCTTT; CDR3 protein: CASSTVRGFGTEAFF
clone size: -; D gene: -; V gene: TRBV6-1; J gene: TRBJ1-5; CDR3 DNA: TGTGCCAGCGCGAGTCGCCATCAGCCCCAGCATTTT; CDR3 protein: CASASRHQPQHF
clone size: -; D gene: -; V gene: TRBV19; J gene: TRBJ1-1; CDR3 DNA: TGTGCCAGTAGTAAACAGGGCACGAACACTGAAGCTTTCTTT; CDR3 protein: CASSKQGTNTEAFF
clone size: -; D gene: TRBD1; V gene: TRBV6-2/TRBV6-3; J gene: TRBJ2-1; CDR3 DNA: TGTGCCAGCAGTTGGGTGATATCCGCAGGGGGCGGACACAATGAGCAGTTCTTC; CDR3 protein: CASSWVISAGGGHNEQFF
clone size: -; D gene: -; V gene: TRBV28; J gene: TRBJ1-2; CDR3 DNA: TGTGCCAGCAGCCCCGAAAGGGGCGAAAATGGCTACACCTTC; CDR3 protein: CASSPERGENGYTF
clone size: -; D gene: -; V gene: TRBV3-1/TRBV3-2; J gene: TRBJ2-5; CDR3 DNA: TGTGCCAGCAGCCAAGTGACCCTAGTGGAGACCCAGTACTTC; CDR3 protein: CASSQVTLVETQYF